This T cell receptor (beta chain) was observed in a study of OX40 agonist ivuxolimab in advanced cancers. Background for the entire study: Ivuxolimab, which targeted the costimulatory receptor OX40 (CD134), was an agonistic, fully human IgG2 monoclonal antibody. The paper covers the monotherapy dose-escalation part of the phase I ivuxolimab trial, which included N ≈ 50 patients. Partial responses occurred in three dose-escalation patients, of whom one had hepatocellular carcinoma and two had cutaneous melanoma. Intravenous ivuxolimab was administered to patients every 2 weeks at six dose levels: 0.01, 0.1, 0.3, 1.5, 3 and 10 mg/kg. Prior anti-PD-1, anti-PD-L1 or anti-CTLA-4 therapy was permitted, and checkpoint inhibitors had been received by around 39% of dose-escalation patients. The dose-escalation cohort was around 84% male with a mean age of approximately 60 years, ranging from roughly 23 to 90. Among the approximately 54 dose-escalation patients, 19 had hepatocellular carcinoma, 15 or so melanoma, 9 renal cell carcinoma and 9 head and neck cancer. Peripheral TCRbeta sequencing was intended to test whether TCR sequence diversity was altered and clonal T-cell expansion was caused by ivuxolimab.

To sequence the TCRbeta CDR3 region, genomic DNA was isolated from the sorted cells. TCRbeta CDR3 regions were sequenced using the immunoSEQ Assay. What TCRdb holds here is the immuneACCESS table cut down to in-frame rearrangements. Part of the clones is not present; checked against another copy, under half of the missing clones reflect an unresolved V gene, and the others are unexplained. The sample table contains about 17,000 clones; only one count was recorded for around nine tenths of them. The ten largest make up about 66% of the sample. Patients with a history of autoimmune disease or receiving systemic immunosuppression were excluded from the trial. Peripheral blood for TCR sequencing was collected from all dose cohorts at baseline, on cycle 4 day 1, and on cycle 7 day 1. The samples were drawn from a first-in-human, open-label, multicenter phase I dose-escalation trial of ivuxolimab. Adults with locally advanced or metastatic melanoma, renal cell carcinoma, hepatocellular carcinoma or head and neck squamous cell carcinoma were enrolled in the trial. Before TCR sequencing, CD4+ T cells and CD8+ T cells were sorted from peripheral blood as separate populations.

The full study reports these points: Low levels of normalized T-cell clonal expansion were also seen in some patients who did not respond. After ivuxolimab, CD8+ T cells had more expanded clones than CD4+ T cells on average. Partial responders in the 0.1-3.0 mg/kg groups had among the lowest normalized peripheral clonal expansion, especially among CD8+ T cells. At doses from 0.1 to 3.0 mg/kg, clonal expansion was seen in both CD4+ and CD8+ blood T cells between baseline and week 6. The antigen specificity of the clonally expanded peripheral T cells was not determined.

In the case of this clone: The antigen this receptor binds is unknown. Within one base of it there is no much larger clone, and no base qualities were kept.

This receptor was taken from an adult with an advanced solid tumor such as melanoma, head and neck, liver or kidney cancer. The sequencing used CD4+ or CD8+ T cells sorted from blood, collected in a trial of the OX40 agonist ivuxolimab.

The DNA reads TGTGCCAGCAGTGAAGCATATAATTCCTACAATGAGCAGTTCTTC. Translated, this is CASSEAYNSYNEQFF. This sequence uses TRBV2 and TRBJ2-1, with the D gene not confidently named. The CDR3 has 15 amino acids, counting the end cysteine and phenylalanine. Only the CDR3 DNA is retained, 45 bases long and in frame from the first base. Based on the germline V gene, the CDR1 and CDR2 sequences are SNHLY and FYNNEI. The trim is 0 bases for V and 1 base for J, with a gap of 7 bases between the germline ends.